One sample yielded the 10 T cell receptor beta chains listed below, sequenced in a study of blood T cell repertoires in COVID-19. TCRdb's table, derived via immunoSEQ multiplex PCR, lists solely in-frame clones and lacks some. The data hold roughly 250,000 clones, with 75% to 90% observed a single time. The sample was PBMCs or T cells enriched from blood (not recorded which). The receptors here all came from a woman in her twenties or thirties with acute COVID-19.

The chain uses TRBV19 and TRBJ1-4; 9 nucleotides line up with TRBD1. The CDR3 length is 14 residues. The V and J ends lost 6 bases and 5 bases, in that order; junction bases with no gene match: 4. CDR1 and CDR2 (germline): LNHDA, SQIVND (reference sequence). CDR3 region: CASRLGQGNEKLFF. CDR3 DNA sequence: TGTGCCAGTAGACTAGGACAGGGGAATGAAAAACTGTTTTTT.

The V gene is TRBV4-1, the J gene TRBJ2-2, with unresolved D. The CDR3 has 12 residues. Between the trimmed V and J ends, which lost 5 bases and 6 bases, there was a span of 7 bases. CDR1 and CDR2 from the germline V gene are MGHRA and YSYEKL. CDR3 nucleotides: TGCGCCAGCAGCGGAGAGTCCGGGGAGCTGTTTTTT. As protein: CASSGESGELFF.

This chain links TRBV9 with TRBJ1-2; D is undetermined. The CDR3 runs 14 residues. The V and J ends lost 5 bases and 7 bases respectively, with 18 bases between them. Germline V gives CDR1 SGDLS, CDR2 YYNGEE. The CDR3 loop reads CASRQDSIRGGYTF. As DNA, the CDR3 is TGTGCCAGCAGGCAGGACTCTATCCGGGGTGGCTACACCTTC.

This clone was detected only once. This chain connects TRBV6-1 to TRBJ2-5; weak D call: TRBD2 (6 bases). Germline V gene sequence: CDR1 MNHNS, CDR2 SASEGT. The CDR3 is 16 residues long. Deletions cut 2 bases from V and 4 bases from J, with 17 bases between. The CDR3 DNA reads as TGTGCCAGCAGTGAATGGGTGGGGGGAGTCTTAGAGACCCAGTACTTC. This gives the protein CASSEWVGGVLETQYF.

The V and J genes are TRBV29-1 and TRBJ2-1; 8 bases align to TRBD1. This CDR3 spans 13 amino acids. Germline values: CDR1 SQVTM, CDR2 ANQGSEA. V gave up 4 bases and J gave up 8 bases; unmatched junction bases: 7. The CDR3 bases are TGCAGCGTTGGGGGGGACAGGCTCCATGAGCAGTTCTTC. It encodes CSVGGDRLHEQFF.

CDR3 nucleotides: TGTGCCAGCAGCCCGAGGGGGACCGGGGAGCTGTTTTTT. Translated: CASSPRGTGELFF. This chain joins TRBV5-4 and TRBJ2-2, with D perhaps matching TRBD1 (6 bases). Germline-derived CDR1 and CDR2 are SGHNT and YYREEE (reference sequence). The CDR3 is 13 residues long. The ends were cut back, 4 bases at V and 5 bases at J, with 9 bases in the middle.

V and J are TRBV11-2 and TRBJ1-2; D gene unclear. Germline assignment: CDR1 SGHAT and CDR2 FQNNGV. V lost 3 bases, J lost 1 base, and 18 bases lay in between. This CDR3 contains 17 residues. This CDR3 reads CASSFLSPEGLNYGYTF. The CDR3 bases are TGTGCCAGCAGCTTTTTGTCTCCGGAGGGTCTTAACTATGGCTACACCTTC. Variable domain in full (rest from reference TRBV11-2 and TRBJ1-2): EAGVAQSPRYKIIEKRQSVAFWCNPISGHATLYWYQQILGQGPKLLIQFQNNGVVDDSQLPKDRFSAERLKGVDSTLKIQPAKLEDSAVYLCASSFLSPEGLNYGYTFGSGTRLTVV.

The chain links TRBV14 to TRBJ2-1; 15 bases line up with TRBD2. Trimming cost V 4 bases and J 8 bases; bases outside gene matches: 6. Per germline, CDR1 SGHDN and CDR2 FVKESK. The CDR3 runs to 16 residues. CDR3 sequence (DNA): TGTGCCAGCAGCCCGGGACTAGCGGGAGGCTTCCATGAGCAGTTCTTC. Translation: CASSPGLAGGFHEQFF.

There are a few counts of this clone. This sequence joins TRBV7-2 and TRBJ2-2, with 8 bases identical to TRBD2. The germline V gene has CDR1 SGHTA and CDR2 FQGNSA. Trimming removed 5 bases from V and 3 bases from J; junction bases left unmatched: 14. The CDR3 sequence is 18 residues long. CDR3 in DNA: TGTGCCAGCAGCGCGAGCACGAAGCGGGAGTCGCACACCGGGGAGCTGTTTTTT. Its protein product is CASSASTKRESHTGELFF.

The chain is built from TRBV27 and TRBJ1-6; no definite D call. CDR1 is MNHEY, CDR2 SMNVEV, per germline (reference sequence). The CDR3 has 14 amino acids. Trimming took 6 bases from V and 0 from J, leaving 6 bases between them. The CDR3: CASRPSSYNSPLHF. CDR3 bases: TGTGCCAGCAGGCCGAGCTCCTATAATTCACCCCTCCACTTT.